This T cell receptor beta chain stems from a study of cytomegalovirus exposure and HLA in healthy donors. Both 60 Vbeta primers and 13 Jbeta primers went into the PCR. The method was immunoSEQ multiplex PCR; TCRdb's version includes in-frame clones alone and lacks a portion of them. The profile covers 200,000 or so clones, with about 80% appearing a single time and approximately 2% taken by the ten largest. Germline loops: CDR1 SGHAT, CDR2 FQNNGV. V lost 1 base to trimming and J lost 6 bases, with 15 bases between them. The CDR3 has 15 residues. A note on this clone: The antigen is unknown.

Study-wide results and caveats: Earlier findings revealed that most TCR beta V segments proved productive either about 87% or about 30% of the time. The majority of TCR sequences were rare, yet some public TCRs appeared in many donors.

The chain uses TRBV11-2 and TRBJ1-2; D gene ambiguous. This receptor was identified in a woman aged 18-30 years in good health and CMV-seropositive. The sample comprised PBMCs. The CDR3 DNA reads as TGTGCCAGCAGCTTAGCGGTCGAAGGGAGGAATGGCTACACCTTC. It specifies CASSLAVEGRNGYTF.